The clone carrying this T cell receptor (beta chain) was detected many times. Its antigen is undetermined. The data originate from a study of early T cells in non-severe SARS-CoV-2 infection. For the study at large: Investigators sequenced bulk RNA drawn from unsorted whole blood, and chains remained unpaired. Study-wide findings and caveats: VDJdb-based annotation leaned toward anti-spike CD8 responses and missed private and CD4 specificities.

CDR3 length equals 13 residues. Germline loops: CDR1 SNHLY, CDR2 FYNNEI. Between the trimmed V and J ends, which lost 5 bases and 4 bases, there was a span of 9 bases. The TCR library protocol attached unique molecular identifiers to the individual cDNA molecules. MiXCR, applied by TCRdb to the 5' RACE reads, yields one record per CDR3 protein. The table records roughly 35,000 distinct CDR3 sequences, roughly 6.2% of them present only once. This rearrangement joins TRBV2 to TRBJ1-5; D gene ambiguous. What was sequenced was whole blood. The TCR comes from an adult who was a healthcare worker with PCR-confirmed SARS-CoV-2 infection or an uninfected control (not recorded which). CDR3 nucleotides: TGTGCCAGCAGTCCCTACGAAAATCAGCCCCAGCATTTT. It codes for CASSPYENQPQHF.